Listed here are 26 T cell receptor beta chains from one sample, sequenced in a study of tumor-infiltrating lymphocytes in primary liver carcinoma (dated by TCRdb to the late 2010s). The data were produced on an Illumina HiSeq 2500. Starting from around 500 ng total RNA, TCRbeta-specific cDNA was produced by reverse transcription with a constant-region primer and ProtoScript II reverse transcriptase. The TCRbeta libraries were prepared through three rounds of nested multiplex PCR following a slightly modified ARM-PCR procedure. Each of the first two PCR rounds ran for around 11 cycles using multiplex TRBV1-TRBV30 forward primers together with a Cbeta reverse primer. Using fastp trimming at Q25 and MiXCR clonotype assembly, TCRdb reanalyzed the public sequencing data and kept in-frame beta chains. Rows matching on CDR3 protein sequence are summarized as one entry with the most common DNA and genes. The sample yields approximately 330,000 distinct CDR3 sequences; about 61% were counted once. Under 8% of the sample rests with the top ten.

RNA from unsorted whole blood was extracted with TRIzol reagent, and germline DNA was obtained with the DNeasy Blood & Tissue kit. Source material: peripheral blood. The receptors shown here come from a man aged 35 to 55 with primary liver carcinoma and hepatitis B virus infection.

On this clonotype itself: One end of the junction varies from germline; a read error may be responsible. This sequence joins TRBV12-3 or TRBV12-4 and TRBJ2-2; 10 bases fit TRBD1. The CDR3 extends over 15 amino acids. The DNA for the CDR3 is TGTGCCACCTCAACGGGACAGGGGAACGCCGGGGAGCTGTTTTTT. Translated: CATSTGQGNAGELFF.

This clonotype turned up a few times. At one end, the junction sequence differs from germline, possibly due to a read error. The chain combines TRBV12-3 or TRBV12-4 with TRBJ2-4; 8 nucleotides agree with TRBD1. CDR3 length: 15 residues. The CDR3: CVSRLGQGGKNIQYF. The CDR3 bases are TGTGTCAGCAGGCTCGGACAGGGAGGCAAAAACATTCAGTACTTC.

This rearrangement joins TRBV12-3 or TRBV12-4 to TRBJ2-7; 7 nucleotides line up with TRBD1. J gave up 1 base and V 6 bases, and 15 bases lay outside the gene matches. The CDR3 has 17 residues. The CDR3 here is CASSQKPGQRFSYEQYF. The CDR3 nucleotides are TGTGCCAGCAGCCAAAAGCCGGGACAGAGATTTTCCTACGAGCAGTACTTC.

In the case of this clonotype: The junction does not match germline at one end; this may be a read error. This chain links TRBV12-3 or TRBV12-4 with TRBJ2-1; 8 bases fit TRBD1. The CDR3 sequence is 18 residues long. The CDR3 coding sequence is TGTGCCAGCAGCTTTCTGGCAGGGGGCCAGCATTTCAACAATGGGCAGTTCTTC. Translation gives CASSFLAGGQHFNNGQFF.

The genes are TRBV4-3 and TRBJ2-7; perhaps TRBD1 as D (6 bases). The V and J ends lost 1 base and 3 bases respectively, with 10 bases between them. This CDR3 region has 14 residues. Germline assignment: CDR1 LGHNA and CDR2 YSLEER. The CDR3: CASSQGTGNYEQYF. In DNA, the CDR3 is TGCGCCAGCAGCCAAGGAACAGGGAACTACGAGCAGTACTTC.

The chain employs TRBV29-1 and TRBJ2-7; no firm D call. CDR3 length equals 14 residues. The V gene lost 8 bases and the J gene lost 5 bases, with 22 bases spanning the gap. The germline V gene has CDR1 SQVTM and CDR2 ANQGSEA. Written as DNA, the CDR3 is TGCAGCCCAGTGGTCCTAACGAATCCCCACGAGCAGTACTTC. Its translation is CSPVVLTNPHEQYF.

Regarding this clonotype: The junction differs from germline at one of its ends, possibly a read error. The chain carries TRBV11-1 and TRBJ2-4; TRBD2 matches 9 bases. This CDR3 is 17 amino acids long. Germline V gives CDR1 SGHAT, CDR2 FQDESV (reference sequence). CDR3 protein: CASSFPVTSGTKNIQYF. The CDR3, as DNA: TGTGCTAGCAGCTTTCCCGTGACTAGCGGTACCAAAAACATTCAGTACTTC.

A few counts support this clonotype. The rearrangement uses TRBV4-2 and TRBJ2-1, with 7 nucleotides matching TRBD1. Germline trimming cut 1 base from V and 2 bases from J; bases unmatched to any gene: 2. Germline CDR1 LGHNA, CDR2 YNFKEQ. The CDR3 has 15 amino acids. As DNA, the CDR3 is TGTGCCAGCAGCCAAGGACAGGGTCCCTACAATGAGCAGTTCTTC. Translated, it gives CASSQGQGPYNEQFF.

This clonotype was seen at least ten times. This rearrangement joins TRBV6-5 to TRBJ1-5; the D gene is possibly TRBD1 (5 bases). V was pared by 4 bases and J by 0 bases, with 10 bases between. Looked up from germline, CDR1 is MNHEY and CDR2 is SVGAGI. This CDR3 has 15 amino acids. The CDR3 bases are TGTGCCAGCAGTTTGGGGCCAAATAGCAATCAGCCCCAGCATTTT. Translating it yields CASSLGPNSNQPQHF.

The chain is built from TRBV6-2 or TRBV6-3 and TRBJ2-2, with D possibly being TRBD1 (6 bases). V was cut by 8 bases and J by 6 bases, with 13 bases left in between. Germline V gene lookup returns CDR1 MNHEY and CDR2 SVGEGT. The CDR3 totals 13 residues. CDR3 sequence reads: CASLNTGSGELFF. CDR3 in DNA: TGTGCCAGCCTGAATACAGGGTCCGGGGAGCTGTTTTTT.

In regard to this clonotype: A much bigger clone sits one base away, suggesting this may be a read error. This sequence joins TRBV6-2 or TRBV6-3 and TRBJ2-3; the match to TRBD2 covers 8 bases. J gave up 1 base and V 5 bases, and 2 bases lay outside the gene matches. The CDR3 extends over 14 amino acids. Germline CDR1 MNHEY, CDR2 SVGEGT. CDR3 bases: TGTGCCAGCAGTAAACTAGCGGGCACAGATACGCAGTATTTT. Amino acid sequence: CASSKLAGTDTQYF.

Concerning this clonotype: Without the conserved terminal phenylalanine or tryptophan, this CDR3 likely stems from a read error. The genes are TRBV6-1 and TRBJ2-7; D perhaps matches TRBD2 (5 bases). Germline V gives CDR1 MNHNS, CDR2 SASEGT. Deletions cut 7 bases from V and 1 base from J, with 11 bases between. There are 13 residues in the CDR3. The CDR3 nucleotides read TGTGCCAGCAATGTTGAGCGGTCCTACGAGCAGTACTCC. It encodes CASNVERSYEQYS.

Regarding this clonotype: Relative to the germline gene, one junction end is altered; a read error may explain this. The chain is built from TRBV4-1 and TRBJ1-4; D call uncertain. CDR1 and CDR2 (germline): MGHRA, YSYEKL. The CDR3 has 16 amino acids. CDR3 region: CANSQLERVVVEELFF. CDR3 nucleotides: TGCGCCAACAGCCAACTCGAACGGGTGGTAGTTGAAGAACTGTTTTTT.

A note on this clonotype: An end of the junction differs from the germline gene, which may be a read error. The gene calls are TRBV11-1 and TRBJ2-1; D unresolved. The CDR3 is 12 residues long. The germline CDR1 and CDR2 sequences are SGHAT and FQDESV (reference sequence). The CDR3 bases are TGTGCCAGCGGCTTACGCGGCTACGAGCAATTCTTC. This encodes CASGLRGYEQFF.

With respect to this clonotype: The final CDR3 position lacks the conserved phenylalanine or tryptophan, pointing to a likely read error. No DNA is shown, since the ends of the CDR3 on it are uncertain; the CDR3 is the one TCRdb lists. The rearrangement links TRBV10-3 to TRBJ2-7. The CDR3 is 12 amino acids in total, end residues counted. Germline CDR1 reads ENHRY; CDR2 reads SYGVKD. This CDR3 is CAISPTDYEQCI.

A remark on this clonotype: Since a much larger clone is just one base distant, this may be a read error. CDR3 residues: CASRMAGALEAFF. CDR3 DNA sequence: TGTGCCAGCAGGATGGCAGGGGCGCTTGAAGCTTTCTTT. J is TRBJ1-1 and V is TRBV6-1, with D tentatively TRBD1 (6 bases). The CDR3 consists of 13 residues. The V end lost 6 bases, the J end lost 7 bases, and 15 bases lay between the germline ends. Germline CDR1 MNHNS, CDR2 SASEGT.

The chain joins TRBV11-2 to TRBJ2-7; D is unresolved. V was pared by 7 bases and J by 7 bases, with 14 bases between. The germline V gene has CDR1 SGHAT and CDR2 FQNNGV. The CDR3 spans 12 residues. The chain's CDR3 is CASILSGGEQYF. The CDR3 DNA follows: TGTGCCAGCATCCTCTCCGGTGGTGAGCAGTACTTC.

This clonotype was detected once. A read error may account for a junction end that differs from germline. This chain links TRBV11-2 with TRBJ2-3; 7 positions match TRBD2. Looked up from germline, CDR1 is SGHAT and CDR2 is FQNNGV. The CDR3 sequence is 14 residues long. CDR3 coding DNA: TGTGCCAGCAGTCTCGGACTAGGGGCAGATGCGCAGTATTTT. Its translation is CASSLGLGADAQYF.

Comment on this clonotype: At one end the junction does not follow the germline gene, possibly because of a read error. This CDR3 is CSARDLGRSSYNEHFF. In DNA form, the CDR3 reads TGCAGTGCTAGAGATCTAGGCAGGAGCTCCTACAATGAGCACTTCTTC. The chain is built from TRBV20-1 and TRBJ2-1; D uncertain. Germline CDR1 is DFQATT and CDR2 is SNEGSKA (reference sequence). The CDR3 has 16 residues.

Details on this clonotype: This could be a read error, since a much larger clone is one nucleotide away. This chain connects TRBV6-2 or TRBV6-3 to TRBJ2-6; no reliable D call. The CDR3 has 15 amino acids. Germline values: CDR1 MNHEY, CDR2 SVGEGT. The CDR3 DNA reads TGTGCCAACAGTCGACCTATCGCTGGGGCCAACGTCCTGACTTTC. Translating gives CANSRPIAGANVLTF.

CDR3 loop: CASRTGTHYEQYF. The DNA for the CDR3 is TGTGCCAGCAGAACCGGGACCCACTACGAGCAGTACTTC. V usage is TRBV6-1 and J usage is TRBJ2-7; D possibly uses TRBD1 or TRBD2 (5 bases each). Germline V gene data show CDR1 as MNHNS and CDR2 as SASEGT. The CDR3 is made up of 13 amino acids. V was cut by 6 bases and J by 3 bases, with 12 bases left in between.

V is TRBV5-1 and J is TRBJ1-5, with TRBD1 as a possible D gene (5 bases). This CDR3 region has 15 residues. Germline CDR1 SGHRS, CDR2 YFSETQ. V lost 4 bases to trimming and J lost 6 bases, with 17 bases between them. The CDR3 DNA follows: TGCGCCAGCAGCCTCAATACGGGGGGTGGTCAGCCCCAGCATTTT. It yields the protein CASSLNTGGGQPQHF.

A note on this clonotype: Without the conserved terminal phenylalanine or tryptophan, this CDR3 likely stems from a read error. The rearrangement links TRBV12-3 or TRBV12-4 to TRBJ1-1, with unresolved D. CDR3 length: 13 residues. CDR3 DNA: TGTGCCAACAGTTTAAAGGGCGACACTGAAGCTTTCCTT. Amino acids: CANSLKGDTEAFL.

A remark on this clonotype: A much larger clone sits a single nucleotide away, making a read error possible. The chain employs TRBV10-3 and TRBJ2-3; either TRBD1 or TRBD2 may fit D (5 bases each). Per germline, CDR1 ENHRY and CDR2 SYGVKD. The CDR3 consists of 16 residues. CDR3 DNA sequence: TGTGCCATCACTCGAATGAGGGGTGAGGGCACAAATACGCAGTATTTT. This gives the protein CAITRMRGEGTNTQYF.

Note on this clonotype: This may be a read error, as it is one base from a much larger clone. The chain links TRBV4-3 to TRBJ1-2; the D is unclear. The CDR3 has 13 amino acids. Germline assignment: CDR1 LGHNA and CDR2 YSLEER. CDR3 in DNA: TGCGCCAGCAGCCAAGATCACGGGTTTGGCTGCACCTTC. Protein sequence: CASSQDHGFGCTF.

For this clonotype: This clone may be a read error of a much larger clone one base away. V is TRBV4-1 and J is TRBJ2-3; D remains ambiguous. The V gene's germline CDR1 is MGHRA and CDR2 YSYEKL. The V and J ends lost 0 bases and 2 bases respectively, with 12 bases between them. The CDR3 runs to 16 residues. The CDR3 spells CASSQDGHMNTDTQYF. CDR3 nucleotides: TGCGCCAGCAGCCAAGATGGTCATATGAACACAGATACGCAGTATTTT.